This T cell receptor (beta chain) emerged from a study of blood T cell repertoires in COVID-19. About the study: Acute-phase and convalescent COVID-19 samples originated in the United States, Italy and Spain. T cells, B-cell-depleted T cells, or PBMCs provided the cDNA or gDNA that served as material.

Per germline, CDR1 LGHDT and CDR2 YNNKEL (reference sequence). CDR3 length equals 19 residues. V gave up 3 bases and J gave up 2 bases; unmatched junction bases: 13. Sequenced by immunoSEQ multiplex PCR; TCRdb stores in-frame clones only, minus some. The data show approximately 52,000 clones, approximately 80% seen once. Sequencing input: peripheral blood. The TCR originated in a woman of 80 years or more with acute or convalescent COVID-19. The chain joins TRBV3-1 (or the pseudogene TRBV3-2) to TRBJ1-2; 12 bases agree with TRBD1. The CDR3 sequence is CASSHLPGDRGRINYGYTF. The CDR3 nucleotides read TGTGCCAGCAGCCATCTGCCGGGGGACAGGGGGCGCATCAACTATGGCTACACCTTC.